This record looks at one T cell receptor beta chain sequence and its context. Sequencing was performed with immunoSEQ multiplex PCR; in TCRdb, only in-frame clones are kept and a portion is missing. The sample includes about 180,000 clones, approximately 89% of them seen just once. The sample belongs to a study of blood T cell repertoires in COVID-19. The ends lost 0 bases at V and 0 bases at J; junction bases unmatched: 4. Germline V gene lookup returns CDR1 GTSNPN and CDR2 SVGIG (reference sequence). CDR3 length: 16 amino acids. Sequenced input: PBMCs or T cells enriched from blood (not recorded which). J is TRBJ1-3 and V is TRBV30, with 8 positions matching TRBD1. The TCR was taken from a woman aged 40 to 55 with acute COVID-19. The CDR3 sequence is CAWSVQGQVSGNTIYF. The CDR3 nucleotides are TGTGCCTGGAGTGTACAGGGACAGGTCTCTGGAAACACCATATATTTT.